The TCR beta chain described here comes from a study of blood T cell repertoires in COVID-19. Whole-study context: The United States, Italy and Spain supplied acute and convalescent COVID-19 samples. T cells, B-cell-depleted T cells, or PBMCs supplied cDNA or gDNA.

The CDR3 loop spans 15 amino acids. V was trimmed by 7 bases and J by 4 bases, leaving 17 bases between them. Germline V gene sequence: CDR1 MNHEY, CDR2 SVGAGI. How the authors handled the data: From reference gene primer amplification, estimates of nucleated cell counts were derived. The data were produced by immunoSEQ multiplex PCR, yet TCRdb's version contains in-frame clones alone and is incomplete. D and trimming come from the DNA, and the V and J calls and clone size come from that table. The sample contains approximately 170,000 clones, under 95% of which appear only once. The rearrangement uses TRBV6-5 and TRBJ1-3; D possibly corresponds to TRBD1 (6 bases). The receptor was isolated from a man between 60 and 75 years old with active or convalescent COVID-19. The sequenced material came from peripheral blood. The CDR3 is CASTLGRGVGNTIYF. As DNA, the CDR3 is TGTGCCAGCACCCTAGGCAGGGGAGTCGGAAACACCATATATTTT.